This T cell receptor beta chain is drawn from a study of T cells in Graves' hyperthyroidism and ophthalmopathy. Subjects with ophthalmopathy showed a Clinical Activity Score no lower than 3, a NOSPECS grade no lower than 4, and a duration shorter than 3 months. It was around 11 ml of fresh peripheral blood that supplied the PBMCs. The investigators amplified TCR beta CDR3 regions from RNA transcripts. An initial round of RT-PCR targeting the TCR CDR3 relied on the HTBI primer set. TCRdb reprocessed the multiplex PCR reads via MiXCR and lists one record per CDR3 protein. The sample has more than 300,000 distinct CDR3 sequences, roughly 20% seen once; the top ten hold 35% to 45%. Details on this clonotype: At one end, the junction sequence differs from germline, possibly due to a read error.

Input material: blood. The sequence derives from a man aged 18 to 29 with Graves' ophthalmopathy.

DNA of the CDR3: TGTGCCAGCAGCGGTTCGACAGGGGGCGCGGGGGACAATGAACAGTTCTTC. Its translation is CASSGSTGGAGDNEQFF. V gene TRBV9 combines with J gene TRBJ2-1, with TRBD1 matching over 10 bases. CDR1 and CDR2 from the germline V gene are SGDLS and YYNGEE. The CDR3 is made up of 17 amino acids.